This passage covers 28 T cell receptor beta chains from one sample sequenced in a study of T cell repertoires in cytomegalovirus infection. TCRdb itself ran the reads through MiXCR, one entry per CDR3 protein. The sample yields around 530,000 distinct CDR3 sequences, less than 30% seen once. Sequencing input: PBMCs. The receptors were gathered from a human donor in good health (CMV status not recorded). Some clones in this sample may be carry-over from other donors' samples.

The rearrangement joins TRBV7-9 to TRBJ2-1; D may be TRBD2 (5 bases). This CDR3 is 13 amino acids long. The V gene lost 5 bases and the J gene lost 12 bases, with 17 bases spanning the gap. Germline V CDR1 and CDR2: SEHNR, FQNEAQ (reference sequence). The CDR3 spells CASSPEGLGRQFF. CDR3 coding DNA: TGTGCCAGCAGCCCCGAGGGCCTGGGGAGGCAGTTCTTC.

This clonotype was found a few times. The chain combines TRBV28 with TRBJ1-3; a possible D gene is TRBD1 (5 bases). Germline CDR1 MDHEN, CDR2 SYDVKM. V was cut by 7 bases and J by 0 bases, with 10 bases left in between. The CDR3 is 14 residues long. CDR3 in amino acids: CASNLGVSGNTIYF. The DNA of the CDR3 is TGTGCCAGCAACCTAGGGGTCTCTGGAAACACCATATATTTT. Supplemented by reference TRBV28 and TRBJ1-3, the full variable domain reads DVKVTQSSRYLVKRTGEKVFLECVQDMDHENMFWYRQDPGLGLRLIYFSYDVKMKEKGDIPEGYSVSREKKERFSLILESASTNQTSMYLCASNLGVSGNTIYFGEGSWLTVV.

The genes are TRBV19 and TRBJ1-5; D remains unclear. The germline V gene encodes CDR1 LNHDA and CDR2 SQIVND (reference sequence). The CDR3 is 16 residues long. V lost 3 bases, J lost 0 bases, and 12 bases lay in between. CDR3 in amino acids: CASSMSPVTSNQPQHF. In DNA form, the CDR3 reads TGTGCCAGTAGTATGTCGCCAGTCACTAGCAATCAGCCCCAGCATTTT.

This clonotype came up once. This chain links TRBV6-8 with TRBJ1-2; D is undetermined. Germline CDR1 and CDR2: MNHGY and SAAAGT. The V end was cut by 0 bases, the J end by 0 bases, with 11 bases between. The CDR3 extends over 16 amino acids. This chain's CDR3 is CASSYSASAANYGYTF. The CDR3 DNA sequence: TGTGCCAGCAGTTACTCCGCGAGTGCGGCTAACTATGGCTACACCTTC.

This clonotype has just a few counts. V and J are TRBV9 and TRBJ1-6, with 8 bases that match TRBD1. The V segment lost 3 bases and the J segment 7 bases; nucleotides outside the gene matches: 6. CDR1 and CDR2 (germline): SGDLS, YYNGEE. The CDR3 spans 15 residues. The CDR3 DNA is TGTGCCAGCAGCGCACGGGACAGGAGGAATTCACCCCTCCACTTT. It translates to CASSARDRRNSPLHF. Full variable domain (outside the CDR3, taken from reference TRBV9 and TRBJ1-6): DSGVTQTPKHLITATGQRVTLRCSPRSGDLSVYWYQQSLDQGLQFLIQYYNGEERAKGNILERFSAQQFPDLHSELNLSSLELGDSALYFCASSARDRRNSPLHFGNGTRLTVT.

The CDR3 nucleotides are TGTGCCAGCAGCCCACCCGGACAGGAGAGAGAGCAGTACGTC. It codes for CASSPPGQEREQYV. The rearrangement joins TRBV7-9 to TRBJ2-7, with 7 bases fitting TRBD1. This CDR3 contains 14 residues. Germline V CDR1 and CDR2: SEHNR, FQNEAQ (reference sequence). The ends lost 5 bases at V and 7 bases at J; junction bases unmatched: 11.

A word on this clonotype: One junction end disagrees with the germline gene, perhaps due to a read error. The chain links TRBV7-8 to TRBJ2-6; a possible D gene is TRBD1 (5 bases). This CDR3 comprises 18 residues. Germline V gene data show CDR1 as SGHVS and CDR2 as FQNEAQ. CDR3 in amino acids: CASSSKGQGISGANVLPF. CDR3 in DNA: TGTGCCAGCAGCTCCAAGGGGCAAGGAATATCTGGGGCCAACGTCCTGCCTTTC. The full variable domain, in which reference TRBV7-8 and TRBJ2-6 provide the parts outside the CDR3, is GAGVSQSPRYKVAKRGQDVALRCDPISGHVSLFWYQQALGQGPEFLTYFQNEAQLDKSGLPSDRFFAERPEGSVSTLKIQRTQQEDSAVYLCASSSKGQGISGANVLPFGAGSRLTVL.

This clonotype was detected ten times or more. As DNA, the CDR3 is TGTGCCAGCAGCTTAGAAGGCGGCTATGGCTACACCTTC. It encodes CASSLEGGYGYTF. The chain links TRBV7-2 to TRBJ1-2; D is uncertain. Trimming stripped 1 base from V and 4 bases from J, with 7 bases between. The CDR3 spans 13 residues. Germline CDR1 is SGHTA and CDR2 is FQGNSA.

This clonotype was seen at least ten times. The CDR3 DNA is TGCGCCAGCAGGGGCTACACTGAAGCTTTCTTT. Translated, it gives CASRGYTEAFF. J is TRBJ1-1 and V is TRBV5-1; D ambiguous. Trimming took off 5 bases at V and 3 bases at J, with 5 bases between the two ends. Germline CDR1 SGHRS, CDR2 YFSETQ. There are 11 residues in the CDR3.

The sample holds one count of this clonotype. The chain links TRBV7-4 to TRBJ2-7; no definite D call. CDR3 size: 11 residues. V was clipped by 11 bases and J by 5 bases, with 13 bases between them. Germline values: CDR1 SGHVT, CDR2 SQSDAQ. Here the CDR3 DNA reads TGTGCCCTCGCAGTGGGTCACGAGCAGTACGTC. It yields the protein CALAVGHEQYV.

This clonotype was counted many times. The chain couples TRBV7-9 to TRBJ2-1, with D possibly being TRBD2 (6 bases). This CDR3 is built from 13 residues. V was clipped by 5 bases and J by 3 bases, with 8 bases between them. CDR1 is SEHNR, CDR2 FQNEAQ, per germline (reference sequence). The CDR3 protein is CASSRAGYNEQFF. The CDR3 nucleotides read TGTGCCAGCAGCCGAGCGGGCTACAATGAGCAGTTCTTC.

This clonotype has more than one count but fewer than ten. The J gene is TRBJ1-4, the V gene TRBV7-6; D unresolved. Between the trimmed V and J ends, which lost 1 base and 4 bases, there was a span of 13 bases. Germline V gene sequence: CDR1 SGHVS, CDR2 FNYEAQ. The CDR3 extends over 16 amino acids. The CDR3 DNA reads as TGTGCCAGCAGCTTAGACAACGTAGCCCGTAATGAAAAACTGTTTTTT. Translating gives CASSLDNVARNEKLFF.

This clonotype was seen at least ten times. The CDR3 DNA is TGTGCCAGCAGCCCCGGGCCTCGGGGCACTGAGCAGTTCTTC. It translates to CASSPGPRGTEQFF. The V and J genes are TRBV7-2 and TRBJ2-1, with D possibly being TRBD1 or TRBD2 (5 bases each). V was pared by 5 bases and J by 9 bases, with 17 bases between. Germline CDR1 is SGHTA and CDR2 is FQGNSA. The CDR3 contains 14 residues.

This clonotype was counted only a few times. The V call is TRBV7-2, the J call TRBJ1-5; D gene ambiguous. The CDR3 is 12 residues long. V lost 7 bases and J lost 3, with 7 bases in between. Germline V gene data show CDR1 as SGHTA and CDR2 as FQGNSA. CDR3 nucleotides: TGTGCCAGCACGACACCCAATCAGCCCCAGCATTTT. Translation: CASTTPNQPQHF.

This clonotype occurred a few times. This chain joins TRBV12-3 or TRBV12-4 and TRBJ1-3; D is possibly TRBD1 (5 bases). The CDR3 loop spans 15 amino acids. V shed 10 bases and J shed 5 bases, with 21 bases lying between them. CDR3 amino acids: CATTRDVGLRNTIYF. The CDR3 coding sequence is TGTGCCACCACAAGGGACGTCGGCTTGAGAAACACCATATATTTT.

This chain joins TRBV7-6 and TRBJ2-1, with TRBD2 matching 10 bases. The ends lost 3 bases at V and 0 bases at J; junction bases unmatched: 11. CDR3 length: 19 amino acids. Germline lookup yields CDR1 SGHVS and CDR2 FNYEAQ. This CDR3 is CASSLSGRAGVSSYNEQFF. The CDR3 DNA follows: TGTGCCAGCAGCTTGAGCGGGAGGGCCGGGGTCAGCTCCTACAATGAGCAGTTCTTC.

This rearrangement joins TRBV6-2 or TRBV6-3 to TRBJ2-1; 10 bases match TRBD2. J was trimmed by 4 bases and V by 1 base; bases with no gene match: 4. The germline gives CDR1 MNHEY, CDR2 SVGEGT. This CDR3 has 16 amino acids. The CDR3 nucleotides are TGTGCCAGCAGTTACTGGGGACTAGCGCCTTACAATGAGCAGTTCTTC. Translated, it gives CASSYWGLAPYNEQFF.

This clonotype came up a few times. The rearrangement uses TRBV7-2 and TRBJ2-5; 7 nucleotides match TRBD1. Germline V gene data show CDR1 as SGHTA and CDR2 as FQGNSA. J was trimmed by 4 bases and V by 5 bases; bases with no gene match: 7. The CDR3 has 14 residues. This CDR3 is CASSLSQGRETQYF. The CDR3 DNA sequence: TGTGCCAGCAGCCTCTCACAGGGGCGAGAGACCCAGTACTTC.

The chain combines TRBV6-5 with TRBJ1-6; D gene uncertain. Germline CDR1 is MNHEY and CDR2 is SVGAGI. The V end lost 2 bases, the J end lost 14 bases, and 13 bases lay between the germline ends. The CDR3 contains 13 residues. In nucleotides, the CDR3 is TGTGCCAGCAGTTACGGGCTGGGGTTGGCCCTCCACTTT. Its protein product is CASSYGLGLALHF.

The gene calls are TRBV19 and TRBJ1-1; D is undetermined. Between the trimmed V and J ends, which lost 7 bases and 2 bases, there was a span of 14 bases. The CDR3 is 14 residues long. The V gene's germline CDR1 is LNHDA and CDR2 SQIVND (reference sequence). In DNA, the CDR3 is TGTGCCAGTAAGTTGTCCAGAACTAACACTGAAGCTTTCTTT. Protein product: CASKLSRTNTEAFF.

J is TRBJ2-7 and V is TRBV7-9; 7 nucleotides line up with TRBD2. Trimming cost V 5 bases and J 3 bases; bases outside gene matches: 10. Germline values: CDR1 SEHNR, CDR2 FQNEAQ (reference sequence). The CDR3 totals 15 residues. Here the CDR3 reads CASSREGASGYEQYF. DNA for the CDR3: TGTGCCAGCAGCCGAGAAGGAGCTAGCGGCTACGAGCAGTACTTC.

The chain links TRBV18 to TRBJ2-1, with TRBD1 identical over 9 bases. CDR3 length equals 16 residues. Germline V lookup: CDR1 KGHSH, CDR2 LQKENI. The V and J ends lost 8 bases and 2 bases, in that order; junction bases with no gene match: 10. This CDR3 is CASIPGQGVTYNEQFF. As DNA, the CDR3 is TGTGCCAGCATTCCGGGACAGGGTGTCACCTACAATGAGCAGTTCTTC.

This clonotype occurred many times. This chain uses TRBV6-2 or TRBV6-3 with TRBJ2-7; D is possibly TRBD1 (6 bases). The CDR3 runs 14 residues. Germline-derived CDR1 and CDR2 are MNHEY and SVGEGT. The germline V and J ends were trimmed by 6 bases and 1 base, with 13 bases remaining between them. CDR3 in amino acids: CASRTTGRSYEQYV. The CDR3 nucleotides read TGTGCCAGCAGGACCACAGGGAGATCCTACGAGCAGTACGTC.

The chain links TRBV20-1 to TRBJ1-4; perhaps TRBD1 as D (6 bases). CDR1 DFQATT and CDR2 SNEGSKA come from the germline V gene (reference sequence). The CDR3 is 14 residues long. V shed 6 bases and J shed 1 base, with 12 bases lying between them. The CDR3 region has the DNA TGCAGTGCCGAGACAGGAGGAACTAATGAAAAACTGTTTTTT. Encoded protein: CSAETGGTNEKLFF.

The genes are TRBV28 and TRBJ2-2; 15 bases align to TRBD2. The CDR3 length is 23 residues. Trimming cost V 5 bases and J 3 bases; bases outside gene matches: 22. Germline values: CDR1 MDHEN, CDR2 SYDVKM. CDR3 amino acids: CASSRDSLLGLAGGVRDTGELFF. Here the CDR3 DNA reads TGTGCCAGCAGTCGGGACAGTCTCCTCGGACTAGCGGGAGGGGTCCGCGACACCGGGGAGCTGTTTTTT.

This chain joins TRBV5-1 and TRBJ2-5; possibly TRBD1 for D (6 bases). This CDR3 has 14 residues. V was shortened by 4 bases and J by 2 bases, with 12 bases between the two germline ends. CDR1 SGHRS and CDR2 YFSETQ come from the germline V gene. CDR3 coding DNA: TGCGCCAGCAGCGTCGACAGGTCGCAAGAGACCCAGTACTTC. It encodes CASSVDRSQETQYF.

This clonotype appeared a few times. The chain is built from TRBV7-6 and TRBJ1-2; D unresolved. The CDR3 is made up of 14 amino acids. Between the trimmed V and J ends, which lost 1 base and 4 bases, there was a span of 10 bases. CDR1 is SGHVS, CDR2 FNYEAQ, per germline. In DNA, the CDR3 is TGTGCCAGCAGCTTAGGGTTGGCTTTCTATGGCTACACCTTC. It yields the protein CASSLGLAFYGYTF.

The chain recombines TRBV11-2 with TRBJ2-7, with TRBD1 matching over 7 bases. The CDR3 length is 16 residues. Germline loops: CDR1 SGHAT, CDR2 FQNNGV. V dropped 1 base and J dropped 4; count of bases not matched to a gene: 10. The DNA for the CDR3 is TGTGCCAGCAGCTTAGTGGTGAGGGGGCAAGGATACGAGCAGTACTTC. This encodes CASSLVVRGQGYEQYF.